The 26 T cell receptor beta chains listed next were all sequenced from one sample in a study of Ad26.COV2.S vaccination and SARS-CoV-2 variants. The protocol was immunoSEQ multiplex PCR, while the TCRdb copy is restricted to in-frame clones and leaves out a portion. This sample has approximately 350,000 clones; 80% to 90% occur once, and the top ten carry 3.4%. Treatment reported: about 20 received Ad26.COV2.S at low or high dose, single or two shots; about 5 received placebo; per-sample allocation not given. Sampling occurred on day 63 after the first vaccine or placebo injection. The source material was peripheral blood, sampled in a trial of Ad26.COV2.S vaccine versus placebo. The source of these receptors is a person between 18 and 59 years old who received the Ad26.COV2.S COVID-19 vaccine or a placebo.

In this sample, this clone turned up once. The chain is built from TRBV5-6 and TRBJ2-6; no clear D gene. V shed 2 bases and J shed 0 bases, with 0 bases lying between them. Germline V CDR1 and CDR2: SGHDT, YYEEEE. The CDR3 loop spans 13 amino acids. Here the CDR3 reads CASSFSGANVLTF. The CDR3 DNA follows: TGTGCCAGCAGCTTCTCTGGGGCCAACGTCCTGACTTTC.

The chain carries TRBV19 and TRBJ1-1, with TRBD1 as a possible D gene (6 bases). The CDR3 is made up of 14 amino acids. Germline V gene data show CDR1 as LNHDA and CDR2 as SQIVND (reference sequence). Trimming removed 5 bases at V and 5 bases at J, with 15 bases between. The CDR3: CASSGQGHLTEAFF. CDR3 bases: TGTGCCAGTAGTGGCCAGGGACACTTAACTGAAGCTTTCTTT.

The chain recombines TRBV3-1 (or the pseudogene TRBV3-2) with TRBJ2-7, with no clear D. The CDR3 is 14 amino acids. The germline gives CDR1 LGHDT, CDR2 YNNKEL (reference sequence). V shed 2 bases and J shed 3 bases, with 11 bases lying between them. CDR3 DNA sequence: TGTGCCAGCAGCCAATCCCCAGGAAGCTACGAGCAGTACTTC. Its protein is CASSQSPGSYEQYF.

The chain combines TRBV6-5 with TRBJ2-3; possibly TRBD1 for D (7 bases). Germline CDR1 MNHEY, CDR2 SVGAGI. V lost 6 bases, J lost 2 bases, and 15 bases lay in between. The CDR3 contains 15 residues. CDR3 protein: CASSVTGDFTDTQYF. Written as DNA, the CDR3 is TGTGCCAGCAGCGTTACAGGGGACTTCACAGATACGCAGTATTTT.

The CDR3 nucleotides read TGTGCCAGCAGCTTAGCGTTAGAGGACTATGGCTACACCTTC. It codes for CASSLALEDYGYTF. The rearrangement joins TRBV7-9 to TRBJ1-2; no firm D call. The V end lost 0 bases, the J end lost 3 bases, and 8 bases lay between the germline ends. The length of the CDR3 is 14 residues. Germline V gene data show CDR1 as SEHNR and CDR2 as FQNEAQ (reference sequence).

The rearrangement joins TRBV30 to TRBJ1-6; a weak D match, TRBD1 (5 bases). The germline gives CDR1 GTSNPN, CDR2 SVGIG (reference sequence). The CDR3 consists of 15 residues. Trimming stripped 7 bases from V and 0 bases from J, with 13 bases between. This CDR3 is CASDSASSYNSPLHF. CDR3 DNA sequence: TGTGCCTCCGACAGTGCAAGCTCCTATAATTCACCCCTCCACTTT.

The chain joins TRBV5-5 to TRBJ1-1; TRBD1 is a possible D gene (6 bases). CDR1 is SGHKS, CDR2 YYEKEE, per germline (reference sequence). The CDR3 covers 14 residues. V lost 5 bases and J 1 base, leaving 12 bases between the germline ends. The CDR3 loop is CASRQGGRNTEAFF. CDR3 nucleotide sequence: TGTGCCAGCAGACAGGGAGGTAGGAACACTGAAGCTTTCTTT.

The J gene is TRBJ1-3, the V gene TRBV7-9; D might be TRBD1 (6 bases). The germline CDR1 and CDR2 sequences are SEHNR and FQNEAQ (reference sequence). V was cut by 4 bases and J by 11 bases, with 24 bases left in between. The CDR3 sequence is 16 residues long. The CDR3 sequence: CASSSDRQAGGFSIYF. CDR3 bases: TGTGCCAGCAGCTCGGACCGACAGGCCGGGGGCTTCTCCATATATTTT.

The rearrangement uses TRBV4-1 and TRBJ1-6; D is ambiguous. This CDR3 comprises 16 residues. Germline assignment: CDR1 MGHRA and CDR2 YSYEKL. Trimming took 4 bases from V and 0 from J, leaving 10 bases between them. CDR3 DNA sequence: TGCGCCAGCAGCCTAGAAGGGAGCTCCTATAATTCACCCCTCCACTTT. Protein sequence: CASSLEGSSYNSPLHF.

V usage is TRBV6-5 and J usage is TRBJ2-3; 11 bases match TRBD2. The V gene end was trimmed by 2 bases and the J gene end by 3 bases; junction bases not matched to a gene: 4. Germline CDR1 MNHEY, CDR2 SVGAGI. The CDR3 covers 16 residues. The CDR3 sequence is CASSYPTSGGTDTQYF. The CDR3 DNA reads as TGTGCCAGCAGTTACCCTACTAGCGGGGGAACAGATACGCAGTATTTT.

This clone turned up a few times. This chain joins TRBV20-1 and TRBJ1-5; a possible D gene is TRBD1 (6 bases). Trimming cost V 3 bases and J 1 base, with 13 bases left between them. CDR3 length equals 15 residues. Germline V gene sequence: CDR1 DFQATT, CDR2 SNEGSKA (reference sequence). The CDR3: CSASEAGVSNQPQHF. CDR3 in DNA: TGCAGTGCTAGTGAAGCAGGGGTAAGCAATCAGCCCCAGCATTTT.

There are many counts of this clone. The rearrangement links TRBV7-2 to TRBJ1-5; a weak D match, TRBD1 (5 bases). With 5 bases removed from V and 1 base from J, the gap between germline ends came to 12 bases. The CDR3 sequence is 15 residues long. Looked up from germline, CDR1 is SGHTA and CDR2 is FQGNSA. The CDR3 region is CASSPSGTSNQPQHF. CDR3 nucleotides: TGTGCCAGCAGCCCATCGGGGACCAGCAATCAGCCCCAGCATTTT.

This clone was seen just once. This chain joins TRBV5-1 and TRBJ2-3; TRBD2 matches at 9 bases. The CDR3 sequence is 17 residues long. V lost 0 bases and J lost 2; bases outside the gene matches: 7. The germline V gene encodes CDR1 SGHRS and CDR2 YFSETQ. For the CDR3, the DNA is TGCGCCAGCAGCTTGGTTAGCGGGGGCGGATTCACAGATACGCAGTATTTT. It yields the protein CASSLVSGGGFTDTQYF.

The chain couples TRBV5-1 to TRBJ2-5, with D possibly called TRBD1 or TRBD2 (5 bases each). Germline assignment: CDR1 SGHRS and CDR2 YFSETQ. This CDR3 comprises 12 residues. The ends were cut back, 4 bases at V and 9 bases at J, with 13 bases in the middle. In nucleotides, the CDR3 is TGCGCCAGCAGCGAGGGCCTAGGGGCCCAGTACTTC. It is translated as CASSEGLGAQYF.

The chain recombines TRBV12-3 or TRBV12-4 with TRBJ1-1, with 7 bases matching TRBD1. V gave up 6 bases and J gave up 13 bases; unmatched junction bases: 8. This CDR3 spans 11 amino acids. CDR3 DNA sequence: TGTGCCAGCAGGGGGACAGCCGGCGGTTTCTTT. Translated, it gives CASRGTAGGFF.

The chain couples TRBV9 to TRBJ1-6; no clear D. The CDR3 covers 14 residues. V lost 3 bases, J lost 12 bases, and 16 bases lay in between. Looked up from germline, CDR1 is SGDLS and CDR2 is YYNGEE. The CDR3 DNA reads as TGTGCCAGCAGCGGCGCGGGAGGCCGGAGACCCCTCCACTTT. Protein product: CASSGAGGRRPLHF. The full variable domain, in which reference TRBV9 and TRBJ1-6 provide the parts outside the CDR3, is DSGVTQTPKHLITATGQRVTLRCSPRSGDLSVYWYQQSLDQGLQFLIQYYNGEERAKGNILERFSAQQFPDLHSELNLSSLELGDSALYFCASSGAGGRRPLHFGNGTRLTVT.

This clone has only one observation. The V and J genes are TRBV27 and TRBJ1-5; 11 nucleotides line up with TRBD1. Trimming took 4 bases from V and 6 from J; bases not matched to a gene: 5. The CDR3 is 15 amino acids. The germline V gene encodes CDR1 MNHEY and CDR2 SMNVEV (reference sequence). Here the CDR3 reads CASSWTGGAGQPQHF. DNA of the CDR3: TGTGCCAGCAGTTGGACAGGGGGCGCGGGTCAGCCCCAGCATTTT.

CDR3 in amino acids: CASSQLRSSGTASFANTGELFF. Written as DNA, the CDR3 is TGCGCCAGCAGTCAATTAAGGTCGAGTGGGACAGCAAGTTTCGCCAACACCGGGGAGCTGTTTTTT. J is TRBJ2-2 and V is TRBV23-1; TRBD1 matches 7 bases. Being an ORF, TRBV23-1 has a function that is uncertain. This CDR3 region has 22 residues. J gave up 2 bases and V 1 base, and 22 bases lay outside the gene matches.

The chain links TRBV4-2 to TRBJ1-5; D may be TRBD1 (6 bases). The CDR3 consists of 19 residues. Trimming took 0 bases from V and 5 from J, leaving 23 bases between them. Germline CDR1 reads LGHNA; CDR2 reads YNFKEQ. As DNA, the CDR3 is TGTGCCAGCAGCCAAGATGGGTTTGTCCGGGGGGGGCTTCATCAGCCCCAGCATTTT. Translating it yields CASSQDGFVRGGLHQPQHF.

The J gene is TRBJ1-5, the V gene TRBV2, with 9 bases lining up with TRBD1. This CDR3 is 14 amino acids long. Trimming at V came to 4 bases and at J to 7 bases, leaving 5 bases not matched to a gene. Per germline, CDR1 SNHLY and CDR2 FYNNEI. The CDR3 loop reads CASSVGTGLQPQHF. CDR3 DNA sequence: TGTGCCAGCAGTGTCGGGACAGGGTTGCAGCCCCAGCATTTT.

J is TRBJ2-6 and V is TRBV14, with unresolved D. The V and J ends lost 3 bases and 9 bases respectively, with 9 bases between them. The CDR3 has 13 amino acids. Per germline, CDR1 SGHDN and CDR2 FVKESK. The CDR3 loop is CASSQVRGNVLTF. The CDR3 DNA reads as TGTGCCAGCAGCCAGGTGAGAGGCAACGTCCTGACTTTC.

J is TRBJ2-1 and V is TRBV15, with 15 bases that match TRBD2. Germline values: CDR1 LNHNV, CDR2 YYDKDF (reference sequence). Germline trimming cut 5 bases from V and 12 bases from J; bases unmatched to any gene: 8. CDR3 length: 15 amino acids. CDR3 amino acids: CATSGGLAGGIGQFF. The CDR3 DNA follows: TGTGCCACCAGCGGGGGACTAGCGGGGGGAATAGGGCAGTTCTTC.

The rearrangement links TRBV13 to TRBJ1-6; tentative D call: TRBD1 (6 bases). V shed 5 bases and J shed 9 bases, with 17 bases lying between them. Germline loops: CDR1 PRHDT, CDR2 FYEKMQ (reference sequence). This CDR3 spans 15 amino acids. CDR3: CASSPGTPGSSPLHF. The CDR3 nucleotides are TGTGCCAGCAGCCCCGGGACACCCGGTAGTTCACCCCTCCACTTT.

The V gene is TRBV6-5, the J gene TRBJ2-7; 9 bases align to TRBD1. V lost 6 bases and J lost 3; bases outside the gene matches: 3. The CDR3 totals 13 residues. Germline V gene sequence: CDR1 MNHEY, CDR2 SVGAGI. The CDR3 DNA is TGTGCCAGCAGACGGGACAGGGACTACGAGCAGTACTTC. It codes for CASRRDRDYEQYF.

The chain combines TRBV6-5 with TRBJ2-7, with no clear D. Germline lookup yields CDR1 MNHEY and CDR2 SVGAGI. The CDR3 is made up of 11 amino acids. V lost 9 bases and J 3 bases, leaving 9 bases between the germline ends. Here the CDR3 reads CASGLFYEQYF. CDR3 DNA sequence: TGTGCCAGTGGCCTATTCTACGAGCAGTACTTC.

CDR3 region: CASSQIGTGAEAFF. In DNA form, the CDR3 reads TGTGCCAGCAGCCAAATTGGGACAGGGGCTGAAGCTTTCTTT. V usage is TRBV3-1 (or the pseudogene TRBV3-2) and J usage is TRBJ1-1; TRBD1 agrees at 10 bases. Germline assignment: CDR1 LGHDT and CDR2 YNNKEL (reference sequence). This CDR3 is 14 amino acids long. V dropped 2 bases and J dropped 6; count of bases not matched to a gene: 3.